This TCR beta chain was obtained from a study of T cell responses to AZD1222 COVID-19 vaccine. The CDR3 has 10 amino acids. With 8 bases removed from V and 4 bases from J, the gap between germline ends came to 5 bases. Looked up from germline, CDR1 is SGHTA and CDR2 is FQGNSA. The repertoire was sequenced with immunoSEQ multiplex PCR; TCRdb's copy has only in-frame clones and lacks some. The data show fewer than 120,000 clones, just under 95% seen once. Study-wide results and limits: The sample set comprised mostly white British donors with more females, and clonal diversity was possibly underestimated. The reported proportion of spike-specific TCRs targeting unmutated variant regions was nearly half. Sampling captured repertoires only after the peak T cell response.

As to this clone: No antigen is known for it.

Sequencing used peripheral blood, obtained 28 days after the second AZD1222 dose. This chain uses TRBV7-2 with TRBJ1-2; no clear D gene. The TCR sequence derives from an adult who received the AZD1222 COVID-19 vaccine. The CDR3 reads CASGSYGYTF. CDR3 DNA: TGTGCCAGCGGGAGCTATGGCTACACCTTC.